The 20 T cell receptor beta chains below come from one sample, sequenced in a study of blood T cell repertoires in COVID-19. Profiling relied on immunoSEQ multiplex PCR, and the TCRdb table lists in-frame clones only, not all of them. The data hold under 200,000 clones, with around 89% observed a single time. The material sequenced was peripheral blood. Receptors originate from a man aged 35 to 55 with active or convalescent COVID-19.

Points on this clone: Other DNA variants within this sample encode the same CDR3. The chain uses TRBV19 and TRBJ1-2, with TRBD1 matching 11 bases. V lost 6 bases and J lost 3; bases outside the gene matches: 12. Germline V gene sequence: CDR1 LNHDA, CDR2 SQIVND (reference sequence). The CDR3 has 17 residues. The CDR3 DNA reads as TGTGCCAGTAGGATGACCTCAGGACAGGGGGCTCACTATGGCTACACCTTC. It yields the protein CASRMTSGQGAHYGYTF.

The genes are TRBV5-1 and TRBJ2-6; unclear D gene. Germline values: CDR1 SGHRS, CDR2 YFSETQ. CDR3 length equals 16 residues. Deletions cut 4 bases from V and 0 bases from J, with 11 bases between. For the CDR3, the DNA is TGCGCCAGCAGCCCCAAACAGTACTCTGGGGCCAACGTCCTGACTTTC. Translated: CASSPKQYSGANVLTF.

The chain has TRBV2 and TRBJ1-2; TRBD1 might be the D (5 bases). The germline V gene has CDR1 SNHLY and CDR2 FYNNEI. This CDR3 is built from 14 residues. V was shortened by 3 bases and J by 4 bases, with 12 bases between the two germline ends. CDR3 coding DNA: TGTGCCAGCAGTGACAGGGCCCGCGGCTATGGCTACACCTTC. Its translation is CASSDRARGYGYTF. Looking up the rest from reference TRBV2 and TRBJ1-2 gives the full variable domain: EPEVTQTPSHQVTQMGQEVILRCVPISNHLYFYWYRQILGQKVEFLVSFYNNEISEKSEIFDDQFSVERPDGSNFTLKIRSTKLEDSAMYFCASSDRARGYGYTFGSGTRLTVV.

This clone occurred a few times. The chain joins TRBV9 to TRBJ1-1, with D uncertain. CDR3 length equals 15 residues. CDR1 SGDLS and CDR2 YYNGEE come from the germline V gene. V was trimmed by 5 bases and J by 0 bases, leaving 14 bases between them. The CDR3 DNA is TGTGCCAGCAGTGGTTCACGCAACATGAACACTGAAGCTTTCTTT. Translated: CASSGSRNMNTEAFF. Using reference TRBV9 and TRBJ1-1 for the parts outside the CDR3, the full variable domain is DSGVTQTPKHLITATGQRVTLRCSPRSGDLSVYWYQQSLDQGLQFLIQYYNGEERAKGNILERFSAQQFPDLHSELNLSSLELGDSALYFCASSGSRNMNTEAFFGQGTRLTVV.

This clone was detected only once. V is TRBV5-1 and J is TRBJ1-3; unclear D gene. The CDR3 consists of 15 residues. With 4 bases removed from V and 0 bases from J, the gap between germline ends came to 11 bases. Germline CDR1 reads SGHRS; CDR2 reads YFSETQ. CDR3 nucleotide sequence: TGCGCCAGCAGCCCCCGCCCCAGCTCTGGAAACACCATATATTTT. This translates into CASSPRPSSGNTIYF.

The chain couples TRBV11-3 to TRBJ2-2; 7 nucleotides align to TRBD1. Looked up from germline, CDR1 is SGHNT and CDR2 is YENEEA. The V gene end was trimmed by 2 bases and the J gene end by 0 bases; junction bases not matched to a gene: 3. The CDR3 sequence is 16 residues long. CDR3 nucleotide sequence: TGTGCCAGCAGCTTATACGGGACAGCGAACACCGGGGAGCTGTTTTTT. This encodes CASSLYGTANTGELFF.

This sequence joins TRBV6-5 and TRBJ1-4, with D perhaps matching TRBD1 (5 bases). Germline-derived CDR1 and CDR2 are MNHEY and SVGAGI. Trimming took off 7 bases at V and 4 bases at J, with 16 bases between the two ends. The length of the CDR3 is 15 residues. The DNA for the CDR3 is TGTGCCAGCACCCTAGTGGGACTCAATAATGAAAAACTGTTTTTT. This translates into CASTLVGLNNEKLFF.

This rearrangement joins TRBV6-1 to TRBJ1-1; D gene uncertain. Germline V gives CDR1 MNHNS, CDR2 SASEGT. V gave up 2 bases and J gave up 10 bases, with 14 bases separating them. The CDR3 is 13 amino acids. CDR3 bases: TGTGCCAGCAGTGAACGGGCGGAGCGGGCAGCTTTCTTT. Translated, it gives CASSERAERAAFF.

This rearrangement joins TRBV19 to TRBJ1-6; 7 positions agree with TRBD1. J was trimmed by 5 bases and V by 5 bases; bases with no gene match: 6. The CDR3 spans 15 residues. Germline CDR1 and CDR2: LNHDA and SQIVND (reference sequence). In DNA, the CDR3 is TGTGCCAGTAGTCCTGGGACAGCTAATAATTCACCCCTCCACTTT. It yields the protein CASSPGTANNSPLHF.

The chain joins TRBV5-6 to TRBJ2-7; D is possibly TRBD1 (6 bases). From germline, CDR1 is SGHDT and CDR2 YYEEEE. The CDR3 is 14 residues long. The ends were cut back, 3 bases at V and 2 bases at J, with 12 bases in the middle. This chain's CDR3 is CASSSTGLPYEQYF. The CDR3 bases are TGTGCCAGCAGCTCGACAGGCCTCCCCTACGAGCAGTACTTC.

The chain uses TRBV11-3 and TRBJ1-2; 8 positions agree with TRBD1. J lost 7 bases, V lost 5 bases, and 9 bases had no gene match. CDR3 length: 14 residues. Germline CDR1 is SGHNT and CDR2 is YENEEA. The CDR3 region has the DNA TGTGCCAGCAGCCATTTCAGGGGGCATCTTGGCTACACCTTC. Translation gives CASSHFRGHLGYTF.

V usage is TRBV18 and J usage is TRBJ1-1; D possibly corresponds to TRBD1 (5 bases). Germline assignment: CDR1 KGHSH and CDR2 LQKENI. CDR3 length: 14 amino acids. The V gene lost 4 bases and the J gene lost 0 bases, with 9 bases spanning the gap. CDR3 residues: CASSRGAMNTEAFF. The CDR3 DNA reads TGTGCCAGCTCACGGGGCGCGATGAACACTGAAGCTTTCTTT.

The chain couples TRBV24-1 to TRBJ1-5; possible D gene TRBD1, 5 bases. The germline V gene encodes CDR1 KGHDR and CDR2 SFDVKD. CDR3 length: 15 residues. The CDR3 is CAFRRPGGSNQPQHF. The CDR3 nucleotides read TGTGCTTTTCGGCGGCCCGGGGGTAGCAATCAGCCCCAGCATTTT.

V gene TRBV6-5 combines with J gene TRBJ2-5, with TRBD2 identical over 10 bases. This CDR3 spans 14 amino acids. The V gene end was trimmed by 6 bases and the J gene end by 2 bases; junction bases not matched to a gene: 3. Germline loops: CDR1 MNHEY, CDR2 SVGAGI. CDR3 DNA: TGTGCCAGCAGAGTAGCGGGGGGTCAAGAGACCCAGTACTTC. Its protein is CASRVAGGQETQYF.

The chain is built from TRBV6-2 or TRBV6-3 and TRBJ2-5, with 8 nucleotides matching TRBD1. Germline V gene data show CDR1 as MNHEY and CDR2 as SVGEGT. This CDR3 contains 15 residues. After removal of 5 bases from V and 4 bases from J, the junction contained 9 bases not matched to a gene. The CDR3 loop is CASSPRQGRGETQYF. The CDR3 DNA sequence: TGTGCCAGCAGTCCACGACAGGGGCGGGGAGAGACCCAGTACTTC.

The chain couples TRBV20-1 to TRBJ1-2; 9 nucleotides line up with TRBD1. J gave up 4 bases and V 3 bases, and 6 bases lay outside the gene matches. This CDR3 has 14 residues. Per the germline V gene, CDR1 is DFQATT and CDR2 is SNEGSKA (reference sequence). The CDR3 loop reads CSASGDRGTYGYTF. The CDR3 DNA reads TGCAGTGCTAGTGGTGACAGGGGGACCTATGGCTACACCTTC.

This chain joins TRBV19 and TRBJ1-2; 9 bases line up with TRBD1. The V gene end was trimmed by 5 bases and the J gene end by 0 bases; junction bases not matched to a gene: 16. The CDR3 runs to 19 residues. Germline loops: CDR1 LNHDA, CDR2 SQIVND (reference sequence). CDR3 in amino acids: CASSAFSGRTGAANYGYTF. The CDR3 bases are TGTGCCAGTAGTGCCTTTTCAGGCAGGACAGGGGCCGCTAACTATGGCTACACCTTC.

The V and J genes are TRBV9 and TRBJ2-7, with 7 positions matching TRBD1. The CDR3 loop spans 14 amino acids. Per the germline V gene, CDR1 is SGDLS and CDR2 is YYNGEE. The V gene end was trimmed by 0 bases and the J gene end by 3 bases; junction bases not matched to a gene: 3. The CDR3 is CASSVGGTVYEQYF. The CDR3 region has the DNA TGTGCCAGCAGCGTAGGTGGGACAGTCTACGAGCAGTACTTC. Full variable domain (outside the CDR3, taken from reference TRBV9 and TRBJ2-7): DSGVTQTPKHLITATGQRVTLRCSPRSGDLSVYWYQQSLDQGLQFLIQYYNGEERAKGNILERFSAQQFPDLHSELNLSSLELGDSALYFCASSVGGTVYEQYFGPGTRLTVT.

V is TRBV7-6 and J is TRBJ2-7; 10 positions match TRBD2. This CDR3 is built from 18 residues. CDR1 SGHVS and CDR2 FNYEAQ come from the germline V gene. Germline trimming cut 5 bases from V and 0 bases from J; bases unmatched to any gene: 13. CDR3 residues: CASSQGVAGGLSSYEQYF. The CDR3 nucleotides read TGTGCCAGCAGCCAGGGGGTAGCGGGAGGCCTGAGCTCCTACGAGCAGTACTTC.

This chain uses TRBV28 with TRBJ1-1; 8 bases are shared with TRBD1. This CDR3 has 14 amino acids. Germline V gene data show CDR1 as MDHEN and CDR2 as SYDVKM. V dropped 6 bases and J dropped 4; count of bases not matched to a gene: 7. DNA of the CDR3: TGTGCCAGCAGACTGACTACAGGGGGCACTGAAGCTTTCTTT. Amino acid sequence: CASRLTTGGTEAFF.